Presented here are 15 T cell receptor beta chains from one specimen sequenced in a study of T cells expressing NK-cell markers. TCRdb reworked the 5' RACE reads into one entry per CDR3 protein, no DNA. The sample holds 550,000 to 600,000 distinct CDR3 sequences. The material sequenced was blood T cells: a sorted CD56 or NKG2C T cell subset, CD4+ or CD8+ T cells, or bulk PBMC T cells (not recorded which). The source of these receptors is a man between 18 and 29 years old in good health.

This rearrangement joins TRBV15 to TRBJ2-7; there is no DNA to check the TCRdb D call of TRBD1. The CDR3 length is 13 residues. The germline V gene encodes CDR1 LNHNV and CDR2 YYDKDF (reference sequence). CDR3 sequence reads: CATSSWTGDEQYF.

CDR3 sequence reads: CASSLAEEDEQFF. The chain is built from TRBV12-3 or TRBV12-4 and TRBJ2-1. The CDR3 is made up of 13 amino acids.

The rearrangement joins TRBV6-5 to TRBJ1-2; no DNA is available, so the TRBD1 call from TCRdb remains unchecked. Germline CDR1 reads MNHEY; CDR2 reads SVGAGI. The CDR3 runs to 13 residues. CDR3 sequence reads: CASSYKLGTGYTF.

The V gene is TRBV7-9, the J gene TRBJ2-3. Germline V gives CDR1 SEHNR, CDR2 FQNEAQ (reference sequence). This CDR3 region has 14 residues. The CDR3 region is CASSREAFADTQYF.

This sequence joins TRBV6-5 and TRBJ2-2; TCRdb picks TRBD2, but there is no DNA to check that call. CDR1 is MNHEY and CDR2 is SVGAGI in the germline V gene. The CDR3 consists of 17 residues. The chain's CDR3 is CASSRSSGPTNTGELFF.

The chain uses TRBV12-3 or TRBV12-4 and TRBJ2-3; TCRdb names TRBD1, which stays unverified in the absence of DNA. The CDR3 sequence is 15 residues long. This chain's CDR3 is CASSPTTESTDTQYF.

This chain joins TRBV21-1 and TRBJ2-2; without DNA, the TCRdb call of TRBD1 cannot be checked. TRBV21-1 is a recognized pseudogene. The CDR3 sequence is 19 residues long. CDR3 protein: CASNPWGGETGRRTGELFF.

The chain couples TRBV27 to TRBJ2-1; TCRdb selects TRBD2, and the lack of DNA leaves this call unchecked. The CDR3 is 20 residues long. Germline V gives CDR1 MNHEY, CDR2 SMNVEV (reference sequence). The CDR3 sequence is CASSFLGSGSLLSSYNEQFF.

The rearrangement joins TRBV10-3 to TRBJ1-5. Germline CDR1 is ENHRY and CDR2 is SYGVKD. There are 16 residues in the CDR3. The CDR3 is CAISDVDINSNQPQHF.

CDR3 sequence: CSAISSTGTSGKTQYF. This rearrangement joins TRBV20-1 to TRBJ2-5; TCRdb's assignment of TRBD2 cannot be checked, as there is no DNA. The germline gives CDR1 DFQATT, CDR2 SNEGSKA (reference sequence). The CDR3 has 16 amino acids.

The gene calls are TRBV20-1 and TRBJ2-5; no DNA is available, so the TRBD1 call from TCRdb remains unchecked. Germline V gene data show CDR1 as DFQATT and CDR2 as SNEGSKA (reference sequence). The CDR3 is 14 amino acids. The chain's CDR3 is CSANRGQPQETQYF.

The V and J genes are TRBV20-1 and TRBJ2-3; the D call from TCRdb, TRBD2, cannot be confirmed without DNA. Germline V CDR1 and CDR2: DFQATT, SNEGSKA (reference sequence). The CDR3 runs to 15 residues. This chain's CDR3 is CSAPIAGMSTDTQYF.

The genes are TRBV21-1 and TRBJ2-5; with no DNA, the TCRdb D assignment of TRBD1 cannot be verified. TRBV21-1 is deemed a pseudogene. This CDR3 comprises 13 residues. CDR3: CASSLPTGRTQYF.

The rearrangement links TRBV18 to TRBJ2-5; TCRdb picks TRBD1, but there is no DNA to check that call. Germline loops: CDR1 KGHSH, CDR2 LQKENI. CDR3 length: 18 amino acids. The CDR3 here is CASSLNRGKTRNQETQYF.

The rearrangement links TRBV9 to TRBJ2-3; TCRdb's D call of TRBD1 is untestable without DNA. From germline, CDR1 is SGDLS and CDR2 YYNGEE. The CDR3 contains 15 residues. The CDR3 protein is CASSVRTGSKDTQYF. Full variable domain (missing parts from reference TRBV9 and TRBJ2-3): DSGVTQTPKHLITATGQRVTLRCSPRSGDLSVYWYQQSLDQGLQFLIQYYNGEERAKGNILERFSAQQFPDLHSELNLSSLELGDSALYFCASSVRTGSKDTQYFGPGTRLTVL.